This T cell receptor beta chain was sequenced for a study of blood T cells in healthy people across ages. Primers used in a second PCR of about 7 to 12 cycles were a sample-barcoded 5' primer and a J-beta primer mix. All samples yielded 3 million or more CDR3-containing paired-end reads. TCRdb reanalysed the 5' RACE reads using MiXCR and keeps one entry per CDR3 protein. The table has 1.8 million or so distinct CDR3 sequences, around 42% seen once. This clonotype was seen only a few times. This CDR3 region has 14 residues. The V and J ends lost 4 bases and 4 bases respectively, with 10 bases between them. Germline V lookup: CDR1 SEHNR, CDR2 FQNEAQ (reference sequence). Isolation of PBMCs gave at least 6 million cells per sample.

This receptor was taken from a human donor in good health. The chain is built from TRBV7-9 and TRBJ1-4, with a possible D match to TRBD1 (6 bases). What was sequenced was blood. CDR3 coding DNA: TGTGCCAGCAGCTCCCAGGGGTTTAATGAAAAACTGTTTTTT. Translated, it gives CASSSQGFNEKLFF.